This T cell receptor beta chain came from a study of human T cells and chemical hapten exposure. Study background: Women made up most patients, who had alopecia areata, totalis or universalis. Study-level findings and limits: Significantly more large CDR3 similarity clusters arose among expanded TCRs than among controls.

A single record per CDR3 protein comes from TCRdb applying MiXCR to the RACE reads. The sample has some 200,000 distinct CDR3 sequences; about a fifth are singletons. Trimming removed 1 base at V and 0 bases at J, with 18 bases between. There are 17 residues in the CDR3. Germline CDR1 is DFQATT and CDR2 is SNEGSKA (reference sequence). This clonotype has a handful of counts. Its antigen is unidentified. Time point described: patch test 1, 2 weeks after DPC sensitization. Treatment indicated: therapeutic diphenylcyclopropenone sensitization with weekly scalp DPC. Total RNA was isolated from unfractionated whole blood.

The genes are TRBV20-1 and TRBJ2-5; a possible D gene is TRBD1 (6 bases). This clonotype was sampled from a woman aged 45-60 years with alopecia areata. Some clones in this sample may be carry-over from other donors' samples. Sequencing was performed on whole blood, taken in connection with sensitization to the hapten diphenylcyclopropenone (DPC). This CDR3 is CSARAPRDTLYQETQYF. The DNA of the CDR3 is TGCAGTGCTAGAGCCCCCCGGGACACCTTGTACCAAGAGACCCAGTACTTC.